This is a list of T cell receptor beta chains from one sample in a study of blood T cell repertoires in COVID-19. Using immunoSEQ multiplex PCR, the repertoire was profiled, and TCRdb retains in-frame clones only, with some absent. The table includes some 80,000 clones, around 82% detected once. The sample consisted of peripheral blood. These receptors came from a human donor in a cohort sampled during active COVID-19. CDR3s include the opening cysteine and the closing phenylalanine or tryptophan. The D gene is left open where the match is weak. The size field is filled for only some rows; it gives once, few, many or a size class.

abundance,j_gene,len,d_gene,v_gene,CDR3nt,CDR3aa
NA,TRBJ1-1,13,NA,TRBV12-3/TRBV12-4,TGTGCCAGCAGGACAGGACGGGGCACTGAAGCTTTCTTT,CASRTGRGTEAFF
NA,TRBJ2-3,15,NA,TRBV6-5,TGTGCCAGCAGTTCCCCGACCGAGGGAGCAGATACGCAGTATTTT,CASSSPTEGADTQYF
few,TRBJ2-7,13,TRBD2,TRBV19,TGTGCCACCCGACCTAGCGGGGGTTACGAGCAGTACTTC,CATRPSGGYEQYF
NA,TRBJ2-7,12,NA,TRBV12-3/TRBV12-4,TGTGCCAGCAGTTTCGTCAGGGTAGAGCAGTACTTC,CASSFVRVEQYF
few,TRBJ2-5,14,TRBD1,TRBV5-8,TGTGCCAGCGGACAGGGATTGTGGTACGAGACCCAGTACTTC,CASGQGLWYETQYF
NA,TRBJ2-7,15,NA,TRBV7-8,TGTGCCAGCAGCCCCCGATCTGGACCCGGGGGAAAGCAGTACTTC,CASSPRSGPGGKQYF
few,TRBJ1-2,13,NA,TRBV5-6,TGTGCCAGCAGTGTGGACAGTTCAATCGGCTACACCTTC,CASSVDSSIGYTF
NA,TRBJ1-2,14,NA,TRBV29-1,TGCAGCGTTGCCCTAGGAGGGGAGGGATATGGCTACACCTTC,CSVALGGEGYGYTF
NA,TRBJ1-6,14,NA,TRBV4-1,TGCGCCAGCAGCCAAGAACAGGGAGTGTCACCCCTCCACTTT,CASSQEQGVSPLHF
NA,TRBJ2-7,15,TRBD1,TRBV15,TGTGCCACCACCAACTACGCGACAGGGATGGACGAGCAGTACTTC,CATTNYATGMDEQYF
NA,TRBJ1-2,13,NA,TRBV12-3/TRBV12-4,TGTGCCAGCAGTTCGGGGGGGGGCTATGGCTACACCTTC,CASSSGGGYGYTF
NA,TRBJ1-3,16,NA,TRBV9,TGTGCCAGCAGCGTAGGGGGCATGTCCTCTGGAAACACCATATATTTT,CASSVGGMSSGNTIYF
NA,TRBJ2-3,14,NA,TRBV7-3,TGTGCCACCAAACCCAGGGCTAGCACAGATACGCAGTATTTT,CATKPRASTDTQYF
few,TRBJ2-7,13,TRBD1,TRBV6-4,TGTGCCAGCAGCCGGGACAGGGGCTACGAGCAGTACTTC,CASSRDRGYEQYF
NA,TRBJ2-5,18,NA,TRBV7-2,TGTGCCAGCAGCTTAGTTGTGGGGGTTGATAGGGACAAAGAGACCCAGTACTTC,CASSLVVGVDRDKETQYF
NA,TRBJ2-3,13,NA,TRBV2,TGTGCCAGCAGGAAGGGGATTTCAGATACGCAGTATTTT,CASRKGISDTQYF
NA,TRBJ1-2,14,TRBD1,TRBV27,TGTGCCAGCAGGGCACAGGGGGATGCAGATGGCTACACCTTC,CASRAQGDADGYTF
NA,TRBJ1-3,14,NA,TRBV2,TGTGCCAGCAGTGACGGGTTCACTGGAAACACCATATATTTT,CASSDGFTGNTIYF
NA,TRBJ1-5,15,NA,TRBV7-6,TGTGCCAGCAGCTTAGGGGCCAATAGCAATCAGCCCCAGCATTTT,CASSLGANSNQPQHF
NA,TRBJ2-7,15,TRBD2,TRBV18,TGTGCCAGCTCAGGCCGGGGGGGCGAGGGCTACGAGCAGTACTTC,CASSGRGGEGYEQYF
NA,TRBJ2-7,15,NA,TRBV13,TGTGCCAGCAGCCCTAGACAGTGGAATCTCTACGAGCAGTACTTC,CASSPRQWNLYEQYF
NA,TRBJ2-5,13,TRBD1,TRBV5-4,TGTGCCAGCAGCCGGGACAGGGATGAGACCCAGTACTTC,CASSRDRDETQYF
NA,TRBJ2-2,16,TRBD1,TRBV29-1,TGCAGCGTTGGGCTTTTCGGGACAGGGACATCCGGGGAGCTGTTTTTT,CSVGLFGTGTSGELFF
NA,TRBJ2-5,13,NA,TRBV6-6,TGTGCCAGCAGTTTGCAGGGGACAGAGACCCAGTACTTC,CASSLQGTETQYF
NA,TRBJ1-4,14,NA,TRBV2,TGTGCCAGCAGGGAACAGGAGGCGGGTGAAAAACTGTTTTTT,CASREQEAGEKLFF
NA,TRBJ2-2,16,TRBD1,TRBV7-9,TGTGCCAGCAGCTTTCGTAACCAGGGGGCTGGCGGGGAGCTGTTTTTT,CASSFRNQGAGGELFF
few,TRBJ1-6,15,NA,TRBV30,TGTGCCTGGAGAGTAGAAAGCTCCTATAATTCACCCCTCCACTTT,CAWRVESSYNSPLHF
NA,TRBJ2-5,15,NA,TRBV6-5,TGTGCCAGCAGGACTAGTGTAGGTTCGGGAGAGACCCAGTACTTC,CASRTSVGSGETQYF
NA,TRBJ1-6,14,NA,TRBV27,TGTGCCAGCAGTCCCTCTGACAGAAATTCACCCCTCCACTTT,CASSPSDRNSPLHF
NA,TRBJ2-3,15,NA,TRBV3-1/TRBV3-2,TGTGCCAGCAGCCAAGAGGCACTAGCAATAGATACGCAGTATTTT,CASSQEALAIDTQYF
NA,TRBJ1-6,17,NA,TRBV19,TGTGCCACCACCCGGTCATTCAGGGGCACCTATAATTCACCCCTCCACTTT,CATTRSFRGTYNSPLHF
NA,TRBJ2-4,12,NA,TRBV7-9,TGTGCCAGCAGCCCCGACTTGTACATTCAGTACTTC,CASSPDLYIQYF
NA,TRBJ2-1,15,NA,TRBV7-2,TGTGCCAGCAGCTTAGCACAGCTTTCCTACAATGAGCAGTTCTTC,CASSLAQLSYNEQFF
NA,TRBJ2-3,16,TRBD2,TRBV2,TGTGCCAGCAGATACGGGACTAGCGGGGCCAACATGGGGCAGTATTTT,CASRYGTSGANMGQYF
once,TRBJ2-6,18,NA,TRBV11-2,TGTGCCAGCAGCTTAGTCAAGGGGCGCTACTCCGGGGCCAACGTCCTGACTTTC,CASSLVKGRYSGANVLTF
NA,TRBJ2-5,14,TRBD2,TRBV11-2,TGTGCCAGCAGCTTGAGCGGGGCTCGGGAGACCCAGTACTTC,CASSLSGARETQYF
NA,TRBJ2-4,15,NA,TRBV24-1,TGTGCCACCAGTGACGCGGCAGTAGGGGAAAACATTCAGTACTTC,CATSDAAVGENIQYF
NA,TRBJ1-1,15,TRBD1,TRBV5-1,TGCGCCAGCAGCTTGGCCGGACAGGGGATCAGTGAAGCTTTCTTT,CASSLAGQGISEAFF
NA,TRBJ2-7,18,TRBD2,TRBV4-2,TGTGCCAGCAGCCAAGAAGCCCTAGCGGGGGCATTCTCCTACGAGCAGTACTTC,CASSQEALAGAFSYEQYF
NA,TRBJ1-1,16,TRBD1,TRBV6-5,TGTGCCAGCAGTTACTCGACAGGGTTGGGGGTATTGCAGGCTTTCTTT,CASSYSTGLGVLQAFF
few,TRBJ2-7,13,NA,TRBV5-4,TGTGCCAGCAGCCCCGACAGTGCCTACGAGCAGTACTTC,CASSPDSAYEQYF
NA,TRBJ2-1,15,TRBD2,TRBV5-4,TGTGCCAGCAGCTCCAGACTAGCGGGGGACAATGAGCAGTTCTTC,CASSSRLAGDNEQFF
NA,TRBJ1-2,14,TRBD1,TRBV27,TGTGCCAGCAGCCAGGGACAGACTAACTATGGCTACACCTTC,CASSQGQTNYGYTF
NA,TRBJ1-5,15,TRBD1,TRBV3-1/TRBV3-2,TGTGCCAGCAGCCAAGACACAGGGGTTTATCAGCCCCAGCATTTT,CASSQDTGVYQPQHF